Below are 30 T cell receptor delta chains sequenced from a single sample in a study of γδ T cells in repeated Plasmodium falciparum infection (dated by TCRdb to 2020 to 2022). The library was prepared using multiplex PCR. The instrument given in TCRdb is Illumina MiSeq. Identical DNA sequences were merged into single rows after TCRdb reprocessed the public reads with CATT. Counted in this sample were roughly 86,000 delta-chain clones; more than 1.4% of them appeared once. The ten top clones hold 9% of the sample. For bulk TCR repertoire analysis, Vgamma9/Vdelta2+ and Vdelta2-negative gammadelta T cell populations were isolated by flow sorting from peripheral blood mononuclear cells. Sequencing input: gamma-delta T cells from blood. These receptor sequences come from a pool of human donors (malaria-infected and uninfected, not separated).

This clone was found a few times. The protein in TCRdb stems from a much larger clone and differs at residue 11 from this DNA's translation, likely a read error; here the protein is translated from the DNA. The chain joins TRDV1 to TRDJ1; D uncertain. TCRdb supplies no J gene; here it was assigned by aligning the nucleotide sequence to germline. In germline, CDR1 is TSWWSYY, CDR2 QGS. V dropped 4 bases and J dropped 0 bases, with 24 bases sitting between them. CDR3 length: 19 amino acids. CDR3: CALGGLFYGSPSYTDKLIF. DNA for the CDR3: TGTGCTCTTGGGGGGCTGTTTTACGGTTCGCCGTCGTACACCGATAAACTCATCTTT.

Note on this clone: The protein TCRdb gives is from a much larger clone and does not agree with this DNA's translation at residue 12, likely a read error; the protein shown here comes from the DNA. V is TRDV2 and J is TRDJ1; TRDD3 matches at 7 bases. Assignment of the J gene here rests on matching the DNA to germline, because TCRdb gives none. Germline lookup yields CDR1 GEAIGNYY and CDR2 EKD. The CDR3 contains 15 residues. CDR3 sequence reads: CAYIWGLSYTDRLIF. The DNA for the CDR3 is TGTGCCTACATCTGGGGGTTATCGTACACCGATAGACTCATCTTT.

There are many counts of this clone. Since a far larger clone is one base different, this is likely a read error. In the same sample, other DNA sequences code for this CDR3. The V gene was identified as TRDV2, while no J gene was called; TRDD3 is taken as the D call from the table, unchecked against the DNA. This CDR3 comprises 18 residues. The germline V gene has CDR1 GEAIGNYY and CDR2 EKD. CDR3 DNA sequence: TGTGCCTGTGACACCGGGTGGGGGAGCTCCTGGGACACCCGACAGATGTTCTTC. Its translation: CACDTGWGSSWDTRQMFF.

About this clone: The protein TCRdb lists belongs to a much larger clone and differs from this DNA's translation at residue 4, which points to a read error; the protein shown is made from the DNA. V usage is TRDV3 and J usage is TRDJ1, with TRDD3 identical over 11 bases. V was pared by 4 bases and J by 4 bases, with 8 bases of the junction left unmatched. The CDR3 spans 14 residues. CDR1 TVYSNPD and CDR2 GDNSRS come from the germline V gene (reference sequence). The CDR3 bases are TGTGCCTCCCCTGGGGGATACCGTATCGATAAACTCATCTTT. This encodes CASPGGYRIDKLIF.

This clone was found a few times. A far larger clone is a single base away, which makes a read error likely. Other DNA variants within this sample encode the same CDR3. The V call is TRDV1, the J call TRDJ1; D uncertain. The CDR3 runs 16 residues. Germline lookup yields CDR1 TSWWSYY and CDR2 QGS. CDR3 loop: CALGIRPVRNGDKLIF. DNA of the CDR3: TGTGCTCTTGGGATAAGACCCGTTAGGAACGGCGATAAACTCATCTTC.

This clone was counted only a few times. TCRdb assigns this DNA the protein of a much larger clone, which departs from its translation at residue 15; this likely reflects a read error, and the protein shown comes from translating the DNA. This chain uses TRDV2 with TRDJ1; TRDD3 aligns across 11 bases. TCRdb does not report a J gene; here it was assigned by matching the DNA to germline references. The CDR3 totals 19 residues. Germline-derived CDR1 and CDR2 are GEAIGNYY and EKD. The CDR3 DNA follows: TGTGCCTGTGACACCGTTACTGGGGGATATGGGGCCCCCACCAATAAACTCATCTTT. Protein sequence: CACDTVTGGYGAPTNKLIF.

This clone appeared a few times. This DNA translates differently at residue 6 from the TCRdb protein, which is that of a much larger clone; a read error is likely, and the protein shown is the DNA's own translation. The gene calls are TRDV2 and TRDJ3; D is undetermined. The J gene, left out of TCRdb, was set here by checking the DNA against germline. The CDR3 runs to 15 residues. The germline CDR1 and CDR2 sequences are GEAIGNYY and EKD. Trimming removed 1 base from V and 2 bases from J, with 5 bases in between. This CDR3 reads CACDTPTWDTRQMFF. CDR3 in DNA: TGTGCCTGTGACACGCCTACCTGGGACACCCGACAGATGTTTTTC.

As for this clone: TCRdb's listed protein matches a much larger clone and diverges from this DNA's translation at residue 3, likely through a read error; the protein shown comes from the DNA. The chain links TRDV1 to TRDJ1; TRDD3 agrees at 8 bases. As TCRdb names no J gene, one was assigned here on the basis of a DNA match to germline. The V gene's germline CDR1 is TSWWSYY and CDR2 QGS. This CDR3 contains 19 residues. As DNA, the CDR3 is TGTGCTCCTGGGGAATCTCCGTCCTTTGGACTGGGGGCACCGTATAAACTCATCTTT. Translation: CAPGESPSFGLGAPYKLIF.

A word on this clone: A read error is the likely source, as a far larger clone sits one nucleotide away. Other DNA sequences of this sample code for an identical CDR3. V and J are TRDV2 and TRDJ3, with TRDD3 matching over 13 bases. Matching the DNA to germline supplied the J gene, which TCRdb does not give. CDR3 length: 21 amino acids. In germline, CDR1 is GEAIGNYY, CDR2 EKD. Unmatched junction bases numbered 11, after V lost 3 bases and J lost 1 base. CDR3 coding DNA: TGTGCCTGTGACGAGGTACTGGGGGATACGCCTCGTTCCTGGGACACCCGACAGATGTTTTTC. Protein: CACDEVLGDTPRSWDTRQMFF.

Remarks on this clone: This probably arose from a read error, given a far larger clone one base away. The sample has other DNA sequences that encode this CDR3 too. V usage is TRDV1 and J usage is TRDJ1, with D possibly TRDD3 on 5 matching bases. This CDR3 contains 19 residues. CDR1 is TSWWSYY and CDR2 is QGS in the germline V gene. The CDR3 here is CALGEQTRRGIREPDKLIF. The CDR3 DNA is TGTGCTCTTGGGGAACAGACTCGTCGGGGAATACGGGAACCCGATAAACTCATCTTC.

Regarding this clone: A far larger clone is one base from this, pointing to a likely read error. The same CDR3 also results from other DNA sequences found in this sample. V gene TRDV2 combines with J gene TRDJ1; 10 nucleotides match TRDD3. In the absence of a J gene in TCRdb, the DNA was matched to germline to assign it here. This CDR3 region has 14 residues. The V gene end was trimmed by 0 bases and the J gene end by 7 bases; junction bases not matched to a gene: 4. The germline gives CDR1 GEAIGNYY, CDR2 EKD. Written as DNA, the CDR3 is TGTGCCTGTGACACCGGCACTGGGGGATCTAAACTCATCTTT. Translated: CACDTGTGGSKLIF.

This clone has just a few counts. The translation of this DNA and the TCRdb protein of a much larger clone differ at residue 12, probably owing to a read error; the protein shown here is translated from the DNA. The chain couples TRDV2 to TRDJ1; no clear D gene. TCRdb gives no J gene; it was assigned here by matching the DNA to germline. CDR1 is GEAIGNYY, CDR2 EKD, per germline. The CDR3 is 15 amino acids. The CDR3 nucleotides are TGTGCCTGTGACACCGGAGGGACTCACACCGATAGACTCATCTTT. Translation gives CACDTGGTHTDRLIF.

The table lists this clone with a few counts. TCRdb's protein for this DNA is that of a much larger clone and differs from the translation at residue 8, likely a read error; the protein shown is the DNA translation. The chain recombines TRDV1 with TRDJ1; 8 nucleotides agree with TRDD3. TCRdb supplies no J gene; here it was assigned by aligning the nucleotide sequence to germline. This CDR3 comprises 21 residues. CDR1 and CDR2 from the germline V gene are TSWWSYY and QGS. With V trimmed by 2 bases and J by 0 bases, 20 bases remained unmatched. CDR3 region: CALGELASPNTGGTYTDKLIF. In DNA, the CDR3 is TGTGCTCTTGGGGAATTGGCCTCCCCGAATACTGGGGGCACTTACACCGATAAACTCATCTTT.

This clone was counted ten times or more. The genes are TRDV1 and TRDJ1; 10 bases are shared with TRDD3. The J gene was not available in TCRdb and was assigned here by matching the DNA to germline segments. CDR1 is TSWWSYY and CDR2 is QGS in the germline V gene. Trimming cost V 3 bases and J 0 bases; bases outside gene matches: 16. CDR3 length: 20 residues. In DNA, the CDR3 is TGTGCTCTTGGGGACGCCTTCCGGTACTGGGGGATTCCCTACACCGATAAACTCATCTTT. Protein product: CALGDAFRYWGIPYTDKLIF.

The sample holds a few counts of this clone. For this DNA, TCRdb reports the protein of a much larger clone, which diverges at residue 16, most likely from a read error; the protein presented here is translated directly from the DNA. J is TRDJ1 and V is TRDV1; 8 positions match TRDD3. In the absence of a J gene in TCRdb, the DNA was matched to germline to assign it here. V was clipped by 0 bases and J by 1 base; unmatched bases: 22. Germline V lookup: CDR1 TSWWSYY, CDR2 QGS. The CDR3 contains 22 residues. CDR3 sequence (DNA): TGTGCTCTTGGGGAACTGTTCCTCCGGGGGGATATTCCGACCCTCCTCACCGATAAACTCATCTTT. This encodes CALGELFLRGDIPTLLTDKLIF.

To note about this clone: A much bigger clone sits one base away, suggesting this may be a read error. The V gene is TRDV1, the J gene TRDJ1; D uncertain. V lost 7 bases to trimming and J lost 0 bases, with 12 bases between them. The CDR3 consists of 14 residues. The germline CDR1 and CDR2 sequences are TSWWSYY and QGS. Here the CDR3 DNA reads TGTGCTCTTGATATCCCCTCGTACACCGATAAACTCATCTTT. Translated, it gives CALDIPSYTDKLIF.

This clone has more than one count but fewer than ten. A much larger clone sits a single nucleotide away, making a read error possible. Other nucleotide sequences in the sample specify the same CDR3. The chain employs TRDV1 and TRDJ1, with 12 bases that match TRDD3. The CDR3 is 28 amino acids. Germline CDR1 and CDR2: TSWWSYY and QGS. DNA of the CDR3: TGTGCTCTTGGGGAAGCCTCCCGGCTTACCTCCATTCCTCAATATTCGCTTTCGTACTGGGGGATACTTAGTAAACTCATCTTC. Encoded protein: CALGEASRLTSIPQYSLSYWGILSKLIF.

This clone was observed a few times. TCRdb has a much larger clone's protein, which differs at residue 10 from the translation of this DNA, likely because of a read error; what is shown is the protein translated from the DNA. V usage is TRDV3 and J usage is TRDJ1, with 9 positions matching TRDD3. V trimming: 2 bases; J trimming: 0 bases; junction bases outside the gene matches: 10. The germline gives CDR1 TVYSNPD, CDR2 GDNSRS (reference sequence). This CDR3 region has 16 residues. The CDR3 region is CAFCGRTGGDTDKLIF. As DNA, the CDR3 is TGTGCCTTTTGCGGGCGTACTGGGGGAGACACCGATAAACTCATCTTT.

Concerning this clone: TCRdb lists the protein of a much larger clone for this DNA, which differs at residue 11, so this is likely a read error; the protein given here is translated from the DNA itself. V and J are TRDV2 and TRDJ1, with a tentative D call TRDD3 (6 bases). The J gene, not given by TCRdb, was assigned here from a germline match of the nucleotide sequence. The CDR3 is 21 amino acids. Germline CDR1 GEAIGNYY, CDR2 EKD. V was clipped by 2 bases and J by 0 bases, with 30 bases between them. As DNA, the CDR3 is TGTGCCTGTGACAAGGTTGGGGGTGCTACTAGGGGTCTAAGGTACACCGATAAACTCATCTTT. It encodes CACDKVGGATRGLRYTDKLIF.

This clone turned up a few times. A far larger clone is just one base off, so this is likely a read error. It is unclear where the CDR3 begins or ends on the DNA, so no DNA is shown, and the CDR3 is as TCRdb lists it. This sample also contains other DNA sequences that code for the same CDR3. The genes are TRDV2 and TRDJ1; TRDD3, the table's D call, lacks a check against the DNA. Germline loops: CDR1 GEAIGNYY, CDR2 EKD. 18 amino acids form the CDR3, both terminal residues included. The CDR3 sequence is CACDTVAEGIRHTDKLIF.

As regards this clone: Only one base separates this from a far larger clonotype, so it likely reflects a read error. The sample contains more than one DNA sequence encoding this CDR3. The V gene is TRDV1, the J gene TRDJ1; 7 nucleotides match TRDD2. No J gene is reported in TCRdb; it was inferred here by comparing the DNA with germline. The CDR3 runs to 16 residues. Germline V gives CDR1 TSWWSYY, CDR2 QGS. This CDR3 reads CALGLLSYAQTDKLIF. The CDR3 bases are TGTGCCCTTGGGTTACTTTCCTACGCCCAGACCGATAAACTCATCTTT.

This clone was seen only a few times. This sequence is one base from a far larger clone and is likely a read error. Other DNA sequences in the sample encode the same CDR3. The gene calls are TRDV2 and TRDJ1; maybe TRDD2 (5 bases). TCRdb supplies no J gene; here it was assigned by aligning the nucleotide sequence to germline. The CDR3 spans 15 residues. Trimming took off 3 bases at V and 3 bases at J, with 16 bases between the two ends. CDR1 and CDR2 from the germline V gene are GEAIGNYY and EKD. The CDR3 here is CACDPLLLRADKLIF. Written as DNA, the CDR3 is TGTGCCTGTGACCCTCTCCTCCTAAGGGCCGATAAACTCATCTTT.

About this clone: This DNA's translation differs at residue 12 from TCRdb's protein, which comes from a much larger clone; a read error is likely, and the protein shown is translated from the DNA. The J gene is TRDJ1, the V gene TRDV2; 9 nucleotides agree with TRDD3. The J gene was not available in TCRdb and was assigned here by matching the DNA to germline segments. This CDR3 is 16 amino acids long. Germline assignment: CDR1 GEAIGNYY and CDR2 EKD. CDR3 sequence: CACDKLGEQYTGKLIF. The CDR3, as DNA: TGTGCCTGTGACAAACTGGGGGAGCAATACACCGGTAAACTCATCTTT.

In the case of this clone: TCRdb shows a much larger clone's protein in place of this DNA's translation, and the two differ at residue 13, likely through a read error; the protein shown is translated from the DNA. V usage is TRDV1 and J usage is TRDJ1, with TRDD3 identical over 12 bases. V trimming: 2 bases; J trimming: 10 bases; junction bases outside the gene matches: 14. Germline CDR1 is TSWWSYY and CDR2 is QGS. The CDR3 consists of 17 residues. CDR3 DNA: TGTGCTCTTGGGGAAGAGGGTCTACTGGGGGATACCAGAAGACTCATCTTT. It encodes CALGEEGLLGDTRRLIF.

This clone has a count of ten or more. This chain joins TRDV1 and TRDJ1; 12 bases match TRDD3. TCRdb offers no J gene call, so here the DNA was matched to germline to obtain one. This CDR3 region has 23 residues. Trimming took 1 base from V and 0 from J; bases not matched to a gene: 21. Germline CDR1 and CDR2: TSWWSYY and QGS. Written as DNA, the CDR3 is TGTGCTCTTGGGGAACCCATTTCGTCTAAGCTGGGGGATACGGGGTCCTACACCGATAAACTCATCTTT. Its translation: CALGEPISSKLGDTGSYTDKLIF.

Comments on this clone: This likely reflects a read error, since a far larger clone is one base away. The same CDR3 is also encoded by other DNA sequences in this sample. The V call is TRDV1, the J call TRDJ1, with D possibly being TRDD3 (6 bases). The J gene was not available in TCRdb and was assigned here by matching the DNA to germline segments. Germline-derived CDR1 and CDR2 are TSWWSYY and QGS. The CDR3 has 15 amino acids. Trimming removed 9 bases from V and 8 bases from J, with 25 bases in between. The CDR3 loop is CALVFPLEGMGKLIF. CDR3 DNA sequence: TGTGCTCTCGTTTTCCCCTTGGAGGGGATGGGGAAACTCATCTTT.

This clone was picked up many times. This same CDR3 is encoded by further DNA sequences in the sample. This chain joins TRDV1 and TRDJ1; D perhaps matches TRDD3 (5 bases). Looked up from germline, CDR1 is TSWWSYY and CDR2 is QGS. Deletions cut 1 base from V and 3 bases from J, with 24 bases between. The CDR3 is 19 residues long. The CDR3 DNA is TGTGCTCTTGGGGAACAGACTCGTCGGGGAATACGGGAACCCGATAAACTCATCTTT. Residues: CALGEQTRRGIREPDKLIF.

This clone was recorded many times. The chain combines TRDV1 with TRDJ1, with D maybe TRDD3 (5 bases). Germline CDR1 TSWWSYY, CDR2 QGS. Deletions cut 0 bases from V and 3 bases from J, with 17 bases between. The CDR3 runs to 17 residues. The CDR3 DNA follows: TGTGCTCTTGGGGAACTCCCGGGGGGGGGCCTGGCCGATAAACTCATCTTT. Its translation is CALGELPGGGLADKLIF.

This clone was recorded at least ten times. The V call is TRDV1, the J call TRDJ1; TRDD3 matches 7 bases. Unmatched junction bases numbered 21, after V lost 4 bases and J lost 4 bases. The CDR3 length is 19 residues. In germline, CDR1 is TSWWSYY, CDR2 QGS. CDR3 protein: CALGGKLGGMPPGNDKLIF. The CDR3 DNA follows: TGTGCTCTTGGGGGGAAGTTAGGGGGGATGCCGCCCGGAAACGATAAACTCATCTTT.

The sample holds a few counts of this clone. This likely reflects a read error, since a far larger clone is one base away. Other DNA sequences in the same sample also yield this CDR3. The V gene call is TRDV1, and the J gene call is absent; no DNA check was done on the table's D call, TRDD3. The CDR3 spans 22 residues. The V gene's germline CDR1 is TSWWSYY and CDR2 QGS. CDR3 protein: CALGEDRRSLYWGIRLTDKLIF. The CDR3 DNA reads as TGTGCTCTTGGGGAAGATCGACGCTCCCTGTACTGGGGGATACGCCTCACCGATAAGCTCATCTTT.